This T cell receptor beta chain was found in a study of beta chain features in type 1 diabetes. This clone has a handful of counts. This CDR3 is 15 amino acids long. Germline V CDR1 and CDR2: SEHNR, FQNEAQ (reference sequence). The ends were cut back, 4 bases at V and 6 bases at J, with 18 bases in the middle. What was sequenced were expressed TCRB transcripts, since all of the isolated RNA had been reverse transcribed. Sequencing was performed with immunoSEQ multiplex PCR; in TCRdb, only in-frame clones are kept and a portion is missing. The data contain fewer than 400,000 clones, roughly 8% of them singletons.

The V gene is TRBV7-9, the J gene TRBJ1-1; D unclear. The material sequenced was central memory CD4+ T cells from blood. The clonotype comes from a woman aged 18-29 years in good health. This CDR3 reads CASSSPFLTEAEAFF. The CDR3 DNA is TGTGCCAGCAGCTCCCCCTTTTTAACTGAGGCTGAAGCTTTCTTT.